The 22 T cell receptor beta chains given below trace back to one sample, sequenced in a study of T cell responses to AZD1222 COVID-19 vaccine. Data came from immunoSEQ multiplex PCR; TCRdb stores just in-frame clones and leaves some out. Of 250,000 to 300,000 clones listed, roughly 93% are singletons. Sequencing was performed on peripheral blood, taken 28 days after the second AZD1222 dose. These receptor sequences come from an adult who received the AZD1222 COVID-19 vaccine.

This chain uses TRBV5-4 with TRBJ2-7; 7 bases agree with TRBD2. Trimming removed 4 bases from V and 5 bases from J; junction bases left unmatched: 9. The germline V gene encodes CDR1 SGHNT and CDR2 YYREEE (reference sequence). There are 14 residues in the CDR3. The CDR3, as DNA: TGTGCCAGCAGCGGGGGAGGGCGCGTCGACGAGCAGTACTTC. It encodes CASSGGGRVDEQYF.

This chain connects TRBV4-1 to TRBJ1-1; D is perhaps TRBD1 (5 bases). The CDR3 loop spans 15 amino acids. The V end was cut by 4 bases, the J end by 6 bases, with 18 bases between. CDR1 is MGHRA, CDR2 YSYEKL, per germline. The CDR3 DNA sequence: TGCGCCAGCAGCCTGACCAGGGAAATACGCCCTGAAGCTTTCTTT. It is translated as CASSLTREIRPEAFF.

The V gene is TRBV28, the J gene TRBJ1-6; unclear D gene. V was clipped by 2 bases and J by 4 bases, with 9 bases between them. CDR3 length: 15 residues. Germline CDR1 and CDR2: MDHEN and SYDVKM. The CDR3 DNA is TGTGCCAGCAGTTTAAGGGCGGGTTATAATTCACCCCTCCACTTT. It is translated as CASSLRAGYNSPLHF.

This chain uses TRBV25-1 with TRBJ2-3; 8 nucleotides match TRBD2. V trimming: 0 bases; J trimming: 4 bases; junction bases outside the gene matches: 9. Germline assignment: CDR1 MGHDK and CDR2 SYGVNS. The CDR3 is made up of 17 amino acids. As DNA, the CDR3 is TGTGCCAGCAGTGAATATGGGGTGGGACTAGAGTCAGATACGCAGTATTTT. Protein: CASSEYGVGLESDTQYF.

The rearrangement uses TRBV18 and TRBJ1-6; D is perhaps TRBD1 (5 bases). Trimming cost V 6 bases and J 3 bases, with 15 bases left between them. The CDR3 extends over 16 amino acids. Germline CDR1 is KGHSH and CDR2 is LQKENI. CDR3 DNA sequence: TGTGCCAGCTCGTTCGACAGAAACCTCTATAATTCACCCCTCCACTTT. It codes for CASSFDRNLYNSPLHF.

The rearrangement links TRBV10-3 to TRBJ2-7, with 9 bases matching TRBD2. The germline V gene encodes CDR1 ENHRY and CDR2 SYGVKD. The ends lost 5 bases at V and 7 bases at J; junction bases unmatched: 12. The CDR3 is 15 residues long. The CDR3 is CAISSIAGDSTEQYF. CDR3 DNA sequence: TGTGCCATCAGTTCAATAGCGGGGGATTCTACGGAGCAGTACTTC.

In the case of this clone: Mismatch with germline at one junction end may stem from a read error. The V call is TRBV5-4, the J call TRBJ2-7, with D possibly matching TRBD1 (5 bases). Germline CDR1 reads SGHNT; CDR2 reads YYREEE (reference sequence). There are 14 residues in the CDR3. CDR3 DNA: TGTGCCAGCAGCTTGGCCGGCCGACAGTACGAGCAGTGCTTC. This encodes CASSLAGRQYEQCF.

This chain joins TRBV3-1 (or the pseudogene TRBV3-2) and TRBJ1-6, with D perhaps matching TRBD1 (5 bases). V was clipped by 2 bases and J by 8 bases, with 13 bases between them. Germline lookup yields CDR1 LGHDT and CDR2 YNNKEL (reference sequence). The CDR3 contains 15 residues. In nucleotides, the CDR3 is TGTGCCAGCAGCCAACAACTCTTAGGGGATTCACCCCTCCACTTT. Translation gives CASSQQLLGDSPLHF.

This clone has just one count. This sequence joins TRBV14 and TRBJ2-5; no definite D call. CDR1 SGHDN and CDR2 FVKESK come from the germline V gene. The CDR3 contains 15 residues. Between the trimmed V and J ends, which lost 1 base and 1 base, there was a span of 10 bases. This chain's CDR3 is CASSQGRTGQETQYF. CDR3 sequence (DNA): TGTGCCAGCAGCCAAGGACGGACCGGCCAAGAGACCCAGTACTTC.

The J gene is TRBJ1-4, the V gene TRBV21-1; the table gives TRBD1 as D, unverified against the DNA. TRBV21-1 counts as a pseudogene. The CDR3 runs to 16 residues. The CDR3 protein is CASRGGGPSHREKLFF. Written as DNA, the CDR3 is TGTGCCAGCAGAGGAGGGGGCCCCTCGCATCGGGAAAAACTGTTTTTT.

A single count supports this clone. The rearrangement links TRBV9 to TRBJ1-6; 9 bases are a match to TRBD1. The V and J ends lost 4 bases and 8 bases, in that order; junction bases with no gene match: 7. In germline, CDR1 is SGDLS, CDR2 YYNGEE. The CDR3 contains 15 residues. CDR3 residues: CASSLGTGPYSPLHF. The CDR3 DNA sequence: TGTGCCAGCAGCTTGGGGACAGGGCCCTATTCACCCCTCCACTTT.

The J gene is TRBJ1-6, the V gene TRBV9; D may be TRBD1 (5 bases). From germline, CDR1 is SGDLS and CDR2 YYNGEE. V dropped 3 bases and J dropped 7 bases, with 17 bases sitting between them. This CDR3 spans 16 amino acids. The chain's CDR3 is CASSGGDWGGNSPLHF. The CDR3 bases are TGTGCCAGCAGCGGTGGGGATTGGGGGGGGAATTCACCCCTCCACTTT.

This chain connects TRBV3-1 (or the pseudogene TRBV3-2) to TRBJ1-4; D possibly corresponds to TRBD1 (5 bases). CDR1 and CDR2 (germline): LGHDT, YNNKEL (reference sequence). V was cut by 5 bases and J by 4 bases, with 5 bases left in between. The length of the CDR3 is 12 residues. As DNA, the CDR3 is TGTGCCAGCAGCGGGGGTAATGAAAAACTGTTTTTT. Translation gives CASSGGNEKLFF.

In nucleotides, the CDR3 is TGTGCCAGCAGCGTGGACAGGGAAACCGGGGAGCTGTTTTTT. Residues: CASSVDRETGELFF. The chain carries TRBV9 and TRBJ2-2, with 8 bases fitting TRBD1. Germline lookup yields CDR1 SGDLS and CDR2 YYNGEE. V lost 2 bases and J lost 5; bases outside the gene matches: 2. This CDR3 comprises 14 residues.

The chain has TRBV28 and TRBJ2-1; TRBD2 is a possible D gene (7 bases). Germline CDR1 is MDHEN and CDR2 is SYDVKM. Trimming took off 5 bases at V and 3 bases at J, with 17 bases between the two ends. The CDR3 is 16 amino acids. CDR3 sequence reads: CASSPLGEGVYNEQFF. Here the CDR3 DNA reads TGTGCCAGCAGTCCCCTGGGGGAGGGGGTCTACAATGAGCAGTTCTTC.

The rearrangement uses TRBV28 and TRBJ1-1; D uncertain. This CDR3 has 15 residues. V lost 1 base to trimming and J lost 6 bases, with 15 bases between them. Germline CDR1 MDHEN, CDR2 SYDVKM. CDR3 DNA: TGTGCCAGCAGTTTATCGGCAGGCGGAGTCTCTGAAGCTTTCTTT. Translating it yields CASSLSAGGVSEAFF.

The V call is TRBV5-4, the J call TRBJ1-1; D is undetermined. The V gene lost 4 bases and the J gene lost 1 base, with 11 bases spanning the gap. This CDR3 is built from 14 residues. From germline, CDR1 is SGHNT and CDR2 YYREEE (reference sequence). Here the CDR3 reads CASSLVGSNTEAFF. The CDR3 coding sequence is TGTGCCAGCAGCCTGGTCGGGTCGAACACTGAAGCTTTCTTT.

This chain links TRBV30 with TRBJ1-5, with TRBD1 as a possible D gene (5 bases). CDR3 size: 13 residues. The germline V and J ends were trimmed by 0 bases and 16 bases, with 19 bases remaining between them. The germline gives CDR1 GTSNPN, CDR2 SVGIG (reference sequence). This CDR3 reads CAWSVMVGSGQHF. The CDR3 DNA sequence: TGTGCCTGGAGTGTAATGGTGGGGTCAGGGCAACATTTT.

This clone has a single count. The chain carries TRBV3-1 (or the pseudogene TRBV3-2) and TRBJ1-5; TRBD1 matches at 8 bases. Unmatched junction bases numbered 2, after V lost 1 base and J lost 6 bases. CDR3 length: 14 amino acids. The germline V gene encodes CDR1 LGHDT and CDR2 YNNKEL (reference sequence). In DNA, the CDR3 is TGTGCCAGCAGCCAAGGGACAGGGATTCAGCCCCAGCATTTT. It yields the protein CASSQGTGIQPQHF.

The chain joins TRBV7-2 to TRBJ1-3, with D unresolved. The CDR3 covers 14 residues. The V end was cut by 6 bases, the J end by 2 bases, with 11 bases between. CDR1 is SGHTA, CDR2 FQGNSA, per germline. The CDR3 DNA is TGTGCCAGCAGATCTCCAAGCGCTGGAAACACCATATATTTT. Translating it yields CASRSPSAGNTIYF.

This clone showed up just once. The V gene is TRBV6-1, the J gene TRBJ2-5; no definite D call. V was trimmed by 1 base and J by 0 bases, leaving 6 bases between them. In germline, CDR1 is MNHNS, CDR2 SASEGT. CDR3 length equals 14 residues. This CDR3 reads CASSEGVYQETQYF. The DNA of the CDR3 is TGTGCCAGCAGTGAAGGGGTTTACCAAGAGACCCAGTACTTC.

This clone was detected only once. The CDR3 reads CASSMSGQGLLNIQYF. CDR3 sequence (DNA): TGTGCCAGCAGCATGTCCGGACAGGGTCTTTTAAACATTCAGTACTTC. V gene TRBV11-2 combines with J gene TRBJ2-4; 8 nucleotides line up with TRBD1. The CDR3 runs to 16 residues. The trim removed 5 bases at V and 6 bases at J, leaving 12 bases unmatched. Germline-derived CDR1 and CDR2 are SGHAT and FQNNGV.